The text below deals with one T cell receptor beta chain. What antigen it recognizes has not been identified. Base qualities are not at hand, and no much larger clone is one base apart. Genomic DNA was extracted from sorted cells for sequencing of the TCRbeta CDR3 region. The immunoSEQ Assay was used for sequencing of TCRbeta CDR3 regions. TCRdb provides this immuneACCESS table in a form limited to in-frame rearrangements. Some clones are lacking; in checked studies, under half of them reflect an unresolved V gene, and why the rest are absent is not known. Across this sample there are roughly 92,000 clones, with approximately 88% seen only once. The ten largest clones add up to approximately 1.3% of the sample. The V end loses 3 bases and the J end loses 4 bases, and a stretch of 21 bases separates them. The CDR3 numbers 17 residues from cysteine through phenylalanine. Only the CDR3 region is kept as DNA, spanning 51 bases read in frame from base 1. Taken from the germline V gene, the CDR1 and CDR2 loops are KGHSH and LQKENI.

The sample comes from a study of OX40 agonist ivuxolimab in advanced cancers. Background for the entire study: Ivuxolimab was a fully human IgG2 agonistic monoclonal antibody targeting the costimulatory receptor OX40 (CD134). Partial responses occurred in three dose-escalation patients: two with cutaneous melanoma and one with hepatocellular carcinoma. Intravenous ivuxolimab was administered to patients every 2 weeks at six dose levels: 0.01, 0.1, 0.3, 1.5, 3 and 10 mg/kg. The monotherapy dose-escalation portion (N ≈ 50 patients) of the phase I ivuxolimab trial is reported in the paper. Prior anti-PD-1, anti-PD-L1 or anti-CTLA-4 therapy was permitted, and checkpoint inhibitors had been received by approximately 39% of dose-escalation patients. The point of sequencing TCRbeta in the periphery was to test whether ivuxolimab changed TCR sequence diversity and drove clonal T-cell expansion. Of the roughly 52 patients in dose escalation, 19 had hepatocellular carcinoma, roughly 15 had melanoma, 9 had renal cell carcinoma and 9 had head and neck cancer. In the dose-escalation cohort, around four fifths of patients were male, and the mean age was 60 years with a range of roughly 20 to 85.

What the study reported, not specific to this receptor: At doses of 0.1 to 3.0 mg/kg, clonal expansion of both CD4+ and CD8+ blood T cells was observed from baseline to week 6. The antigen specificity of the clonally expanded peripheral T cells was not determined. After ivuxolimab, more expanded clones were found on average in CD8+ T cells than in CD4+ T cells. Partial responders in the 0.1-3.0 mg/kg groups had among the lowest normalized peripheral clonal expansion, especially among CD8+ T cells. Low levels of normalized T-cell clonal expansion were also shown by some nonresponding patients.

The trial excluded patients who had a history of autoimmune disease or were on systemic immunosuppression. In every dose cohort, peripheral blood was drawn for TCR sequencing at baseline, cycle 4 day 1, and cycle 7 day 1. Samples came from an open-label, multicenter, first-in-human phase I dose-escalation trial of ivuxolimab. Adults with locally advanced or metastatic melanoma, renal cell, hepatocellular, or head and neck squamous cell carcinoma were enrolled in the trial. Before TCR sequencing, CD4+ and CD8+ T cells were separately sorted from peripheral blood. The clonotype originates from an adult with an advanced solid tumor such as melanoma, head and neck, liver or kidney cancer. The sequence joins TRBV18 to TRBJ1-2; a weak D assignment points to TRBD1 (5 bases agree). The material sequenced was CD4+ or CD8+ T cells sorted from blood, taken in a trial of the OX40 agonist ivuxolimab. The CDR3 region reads CASSPSGSGLAPYGYTF. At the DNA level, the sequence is TGTGCCAGCTCACCTTCAGGGTCGGGACTTGCCCCCTATGGCTACACCTTC. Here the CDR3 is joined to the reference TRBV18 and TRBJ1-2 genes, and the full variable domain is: NAGVMQNPRHLVRRRGQEARLRCSPMKGHSHVYWYRQLPEEGLKFMVYLQKENIIDESGMPKERFSAEFPKEGPSILRIQQVVRGDSAAYFCASSPSGSGLAPYGYTFGSGTRLTVV.